The 23 T cell receptor beta chains presented below share a single source sample, sequenced in a study of blood T cell repertoires in COVID-19. The data were produced by immunoSEQ multiplex PCR, yet TCRdb's version contains in-frame clones alone and is incomplete. The sample has a few hundred thousand clones; about 84% are singletons. The sample consisted of peripheral blood. The receptors derive from a woman in her forties or fifties with acute or convalescent COVID-19.

This chain links TRBV27 with TRBJ2-5, with D perhaps matching TRBD2 (6 bases). Germline-derived CDR1 and CDR2 are MNHEY and SMNVEV (reference sequence). V lost 5 bases, J lost 4 bases, and 17 bases lay in between. The CDR3 covers 15 residues. In nucleotides, the CDR3 is TGTGCCAGCAGTCCTACCCGGGACGGGGGAGAGACCCAGTACTTC. Translated: CASSPTRDGGETQYF.

The chain uses TRBV27 and TRBJ1-4; D not certain. From germline, CDR1 is MNHEY and CDR2 SMNVEV (reference sequence). CDR3 length: 14 amino acids. V dropped 8 bases and J dropped 3 bases, with 13 bases sitting between them. The CDR3 sequence: CASRRVLANEKLFF. Here the CDR3 DNA reads TGTGCCAGCCGTCGGGTTTTGGCTAATGAAAAACTGTTTTTT.

This clone came up once. The chain combines TRBV28 with TRBJ1-4, with D maybe TRBD1 (5 bases). CDR1 is MDHEN, CDR2 SYDVKM, per germline. V was pared by 6 bases and J by 8 bases, with 13 bases between. This CDR3 has 13 amino acids. The CDR3 is CASRQGGGEKLFF. The DNA of the CDR3 is TGTGCCAGCAGGCAGGGTGGGGGGGAAAAACTGTTTTTT.

The chain is built from TRBV19 and TRBJ2-7; 9 bases map to TRBD1. Germline-derived CDR1 and CDR2 are LNHDA and SQIVND (reference sequence). CDR3 length: 16 amino acids. V lost 3 bases and J lost 3; bases outside the gene matches: 9. CDR3 DNA: TGTGCCAGTAGTATCCTGCCGGGACAGGGTAACTACGAGCAGTACTTC. Translation gives CASSILPGQGNYEQYF.

This sequence joins TRBV7-9 and TRBJ1-1, with D maybe TRBD1 (5 bases). The CDR3 runs 13 residues. Trimming took off 5 bases at V and 2 bases at J, with 9 bases between the two ends. CDR1 and CDR2 (germline): SEHNR, FQNEAQ (reference sequence). The CDR3 coding sequence is TGTGCCAGCAGCCCCGGGGGAAACACTGAAGCTTTCTTT. Amino acids: CASSPGGNTEAFF.

This clone was counted a few times. The CDR3 bases are TGTGCCAGCAGCGTAGGGCTTAAGATGGGAGGCCTCCATGAGCAGTTCTTC. Its translation is CASSVGLKMGGLHEQFF. The rearrangement joins TRBV9 to TRBJ2-1; tentatively, D is TRBD2 (6 bases). The CDR3 extends over 17 amino acids. V gave up 0 bases and J gave up 8 bases, with 21 bases separating them. From germline, CDR1 is SGDLS and CDR2 YYNGEE.

The chain employs TRBV14 and TRBJ2-7; 7 bases fit TRBD1. The J segment lost 5 bases and the V segment lost 1 base, leaving 8 bases of the junction unmatched. Germline V CDR1 and CDR2: SGHDN, FVKESK. There are 15 residues in the CDR3. The CDR3 loop is CASSQADRPWDEQYF. The DNA of the CDR3 is TGTGCCAGCAGCCAAGCGGACAGGCCCTGGGACGAGCAGTACTTC.

This clone was found once. The J gene is TRBJ2-7, the V gene TRBV7-6; TRBD1 matches 10 bases. V lost 5 bases and J lost 4; bases outside the gene matches: 5. Per germline, CDR1 SGHVS and CDR2 FNYEAQ. The CDR3 has 14 amino acids. This CDR3 is CASSPWDRGYEQYF. The CDR3 DNA follows: TGTGCCAGCAGCCCCTGGGACAGGGGTTACGAGCAGTACTTC.

The V gene is TRBV5-4, the J gene TRBJ2-3, with a weak D call TRBD1 (6 bases). From germline, CDR1 is SGHNT and CDR2 YYREEE (reference sequence). Trimming removed 3 bases from V and 1 base from J, with 18 bases in between. The CDR3 is 17 residues long. Here the CDR3 reads CASSSQGRAMGTDTQYF. The CDR3 nucleotides read TGTGCCAGCAGCTCCCAGGGGAGAGCGATGGGCACAGATACGCAGTATTTT.

The rearrangement joins TRBV30 to TRBJ1-3; no clear D gene. Trimming pared 2 bases from V and 0 bases from J, leaving 5 bases between. The CDR3 is made up of 13 amino acids. Germline V CDR1 and CDR2: GTSNPN, SVGIG (reference sequence). The CDR3 here is CAWSRVSGNTIYF. In DNA form, the CDR3 reads TGTGCCTGGAGTCGGGTCTCTGGAAACACCATATATTTT. The variable domain in full, completed from reference TRBV30 and TRBJ1-3, reads SQTIHQWPATLVQPVGSPLSLECTVEGTSNPNLYWYRQAAGRGLQLLFYSVGIGQISSEVPQNLSASRPQDRQFILSSKKLLLSDSGFYLCAWSRVSGNTIYFGEGSWLTVV.

The genes are TRBV11-2 and TRBJ2-7, with 8 bases lining up with TRBD1. J lost 2 bases, V lost 0 bases, and 3 bases had no gene match. This CDR3 region has 15 residues. Germline V gives CDR1 SGHAT, CDR2 FQNNGV. The CDR3, as DNA: TGTGCCAGCAGCTTAGACTGGGACAGGACCTACGAGCAGTACTTC. Encoded protein: CASSLDWDRTYEQYF.

V gene TRBV7-2 combines with J gene TRBJ1-4, with D possibly matching TRBD1 (5 bases). Trimming pared 5 bases from V and 4 bases from J, leaving 11 bases between. This CDR3 has 14 residues. CDR1 is SGHTA and CDR2 is FQGNSA in the germline V gene. CDR3 sequence: CASSPETVNEKLFF. The CDR3 DNA reads TGTGCCAGCAGCCCCGAGACAGTTAATGAAAAACTGTTTTTT.

V and J are TRBV7-9 and TRBJ1-6; the D is unclear. There are 17 residues in the CDR3. Germline-derived CDR1 and CDR2 are SEHNR and FQNEAQ (reference sequence). V gave up 1 base and J gave up 7 bases, with 17 bases separating them. The CDR3 is CASSLGEWRVGNSPLHF. CDR3 bases: TGTGCCAGCAGCTTAGGGGAGTGGAGGGTAGGAAATTCACCCCTCCACTTT.

For this clone: The sample holds other DNA sequences that translate to the same CDR3. The V gene is TRBV28, the J gene TRBJ2-7; perhaps TRBD1 as D (6 bases). The CDR3 totals 13 residues. Germline V gives CDR1 MDHEN, CDR2 SYDVKM. The ends were cut back, 6 bases at V and 4 bases at J, with 13 bases in the middle. CDR3 DNA sequence: TGTGCCAGCAGCGGGACACCCAATTACGAGCAGTACTTC. It encodes CASSGTPNYEQYF.

The chain joins TRBV18 to TRBJ1-4; a weak D match, TRBD1 (5 bases). V lost 1 base and J lost 0, with 9 bases in between. Germline CDR1 and CDR2: KGHSH and LQKENI. The length of the CDR3 is 16 residues. The CDR3 DNA reads TGTGCCAGCTCACCACGACAGCTGTCAACTAATGAAAAACTGTTTTTT. Translation gives CASSPRQLSTNEKLFF.

V is TRBV9 and J is TRBJ1-1; 7 bases fit TRBD1. The ends lost 3 bases at V and 0 bases at J; junction bases unmatched: 11. The CDR3 loop spans 17 amino acids. Germline-derived CDR1 and CDR2 are SGDLS and YYNGEE. CDR3 loop: CASSGPPTGRVNTEAFF. The CDR3 bases are TGTGCCAGCAGCGGGCCTCCGACAGGGCGGGTGAACACTGAAGCTTTCTTT. The full variable domain, in which reference TRBV9 and TRBJ1-1 provide the parts outside the CDR3, is DSGVTQTPKHLITATGQRVTLRCSPRSGDLSVYWYQQSLDQGLQFLIQYYNGEERAKGNILERFSAQQFPDLHSELNLSSLELGDSALYFCASSGPPTGRVNTEAFFGQGTRLTVV.

V usage is TRBV19 and J usage is TRBJ2-5; 10 bases match TRBD2. V was clipped by 10 bases and J by 2 bases; unmatched bases: 4. The CDR3 runs 13 residues. Germline CDR1 is LNHDA and CDR2 is SQIVND (reference sequence). The CDR3 region has the DNA TGTGCCACAAGCGGGAGGGTTCAAGAGACCCAGTACTTC. Translating it yields CATSGRVQETQYF.

The rearrangement uses TRBV28 and TRBJ1-2; 9 bases fit TRBD1. This CDR3 region has 10 residues. V dropped 8 bases and J dropped 8; count of bases not matched to a gene: 0. Germline loops: CDR1 MDHEN, CDR2 SYDVKM. DNA for the CDR3: TGTGCCAGCGGACAGGGGGGCTACACCTTC. Translation: CASGQGGYTF.

The rearrangement links TRBV6-4 to TRBJ2-3, with unresolved D. The CDR3 totals 14 residues. The V end lost 6 bases, the J end lost 0 bases, and 10 bases lay between the germline ends. Germline loops: CDR1 MRHNA, CDR2 SNTAGT. CDR3 sequence: CASSADISTDTQYF. CDR3 DNA sequence: TGTGCCAGCAGCGCTGACATTAGCACAGATACGCAGTATTTT.

The CDR3 loop reads CASSLGAGGRNTEAFF. The CDR3 coding sequence is TGCGCCAGCAGCTTGGGCGCGGGGGGAAGGAACACTGAAGCTTTCTTT. The chain carries TRBV5-1 and TRBJ1-1; D possibly corresponds to TRBD1 (5 bases). V shed 0 bases and J shed 1 base, with 13 bases lying between them. Germline-derived CDR1 and CDR2 are SGHRS and YFSETQ. CDR3 length: 16 amino acids.

This chain joins TRBV29-1 and TRBJ2-5, with D maybe TRBD1 (8 bases). The V gene's germline CDR1 is SQVTM and CDR2 ANQGSEA. There are 13 residues in the CDR3. The ends were cut back, 3 bases at V and 5 bases at J, with 13 bases in the middle. CDR3 amino acids: CSVDLQGGETQYF. The DNA of the CDR3 is TGCAGCGTTGATTTACAGGGGGGGGAGACCCAGTACTTC.

The chain employs TRBV7-2 and TRBJ2-7; tentative D call: TRBD2 (7 bases). The germline CDR1 and CDR2 sequences are SGHTA and FQGNSA. The CDR3 has 16 residues. V dropped 1 base and J dropped 7 bases, with 20 bases sitting between them. DNA for the CDR3: TGTGCCAGCAGCTTAGAGGGGGGTGGACTAGTGAGGGAGCAGTACTTC. This translates into CASSLEGGGLVREQYF. Based on the CDR3 plus reference TRBV7-2 and TRBJ2-7, the full variable domain is GAGVSQSPSNKVTEKGKDVELRCDPISGHTALYWYRQSLGQGLEFLIYFQGNSAPDKSGLPSDRFSAERTGGSVSTLTIQRTQQEDSAVYLCASSLEGGGLVREQYFGPGTRLTVT.

The rearrangement links TRBV5-1 to TRBJ1-4, with D hard to call. Germline lookup yields CDR1 SGHRS and CDR2 YFSETQ. V lost 1 base to trimming and J lost 6 bases, with 7 bases between them. The CDR3 runs to 13 residues. In DNA, the CDR3 is TGCGCCAGCAGCTTGCCCTCCCATGAAAAACTGTTTTTT. It codes for CASSLPSHEKLFF. The full variable domain, in which reference TRBV5-1 and TRBJ1-4 provide the parts outside the CDR3, is KAGVTQTPRYLIKTRGQQVTLSCSPISGHRSVSWYQQTPGQGLQFLFEYFSETQRNKGNFPGRFSGRQFSNSRSEMNVSTLELGDSALYLCASSLPSHEKLFFGSGTQLSVL.